This is a list of T cell receptor beta chains from one sample in a study of blood T cells in healthy people across ages. Each CDR3 protein is one row after TCRdb ran MiXCR on the 5' RACE reads. The sample consists of about 800,000 distinct CDR3 sequences, 55% to 75% of them appearing once. The sequencing sample was made of blood. These receptors all come from a man aged 25 to 40 in good health. The CDR3 runs from the conserved cysteine through the conserved F or W. The order of the fields is J gene, CDR3 length, V gene, CDR3 protein.

j_call: TRBJ2-4
cdr3_length: 16
v_call: TRBV4-1
cdr3_aa: CASSQSISRSLNIQYF

j_call: NA
cdr3_length: 16
v_call: TRBV12-3/TRBV12-4
cdr3_aa: CASSLFGVGTNNEQYF

j_call: TRBJ2-1
cdr3_length: 13
v_call: TRBV10-3
cdr3_aa: CAITPARDNEQFF

j_call: TRBJ1-1
cdr3_length: 12
v_call: TRBV7-9
cdr3_aa: CASSLTRDATFF

j_call: TRBJ1-2
cdr3_length: 13
v_call: TRBV2
cdr3_aa: CASKTQGVYGYTF

j_call: TRBJ1-2
cdr3_length: 16
v_call: TRBV7-2
cdr3_aa: CASSLGGARGNYGYTF

j_call: NA
cdr3_length: 14
v_call: TRBV12-3/TRBV12-4
cdr3_aa: CASRVAGRAGEQYF

j_call: TRBJ2-5
cdr3_length: 13
v_call: TRBV12-3/TRBV12-4
cdr3_aa: CASSLNDQETQYF

j_call: TRBJ1-1
cdr3_length: 16
v_call: TRBV20-1
cdr3_aa: CSARDDGDGAYTEAFF

j_call: TRBJ2-2
cdr3_length: 15
v_call: TRBV9
cdr3_aa: CASSVRGGSPGELFF

j_call: TRBJ2-5
cdr3_length: 13
v_call: TRBV20-1
cdr3_aa: CSATLAGGPAQYF

j_call: TRBJ2-2
cdr3_length: 12
v_call: TRBV4-2
cdr3_aa: CASSQVPGELFF

j_call: TRBJ2-1
cdr3_length: 14
v_call: TRBV7-6
cdr3_aa: CASSHPGRNNEQFF

j_call: TRBJ2-5
cdr3_length: 15
v_call: TRBV7-2
cdr3_aa: CASSPPGQGFQEQYF

j_call: TRBJ2-1
cdr3_length: 19
v_call: TRBV25-1
cdr3_aa: CASTPREERGGSSYNEQFF

j_call: TRBJ2-1
cdr3_length: 11
v_call: TRBV7-9
cdr3_aa: CASAWGREQFF

j_call: TRBJ2-3
cdr3_length: 18
v_call: TRBV7-8
cdr3_aa: CASSLASGGGLSTDTQYF

j_call: TRBJ1-2
cdr3_length: 15
v_call: TRBV2
cdr3_aa: CASSDMASSGYGYTF

j_call: TRBJ2-7
cdr3_length: 15
v_call: TRBV7-2
cdr3_aa: CASRPPGGGAYEQYF

j_call: TRBJ2-1
cdr3_length: 14
v_call: TRBV7-2
cdr3_aa: CASSLLRLSNEQFF

j_call: TRBJ2-7
cdr3_length: 11
v_call: TRBV6-5
cdr3_aa: CASSDHYEQYF

j_call: TRBJ2-7
cdr3_length: 15
v_call: TRBV28
cdr3_aa: CASSPRGSRSYEQYF

j_call: TRBJ2-7
cdr3_length: 15
v_call: TRBV9
cdr3_aa: CASTHGHKAAYEQYF

j_call: TRBJ2-1
cdr3_length: 12
v_call: TRBV2
cdr3_aa: CASSEAGQKGFF

j_call: TRBJ2-1
cdr3_length: 17
v_call: TRBV4-2
cdr3_aa: CASSHSPSGGTYNEQFF

j_call: TRBJ1-1
cdr3_length: 15
v_call: TRBV5-1
cdr3_aa: CASSVGQGGVSEAFF

j_call: TRBJ2-7
cdr3_length: 14
v_call: TRBV20-1
cdr3_aa: CSARGTPSSYEQYF

j_call: TRBJ2-7
cdr3_length: 14
v_call: TRBV5-5
cdr3_aa: CASSLAGFAYEQYF

j_call: TRBJ2-5
cdr3_length: 13
v_call: TRBV27
cdr3_aa: CASSVGTSREQYF

j_call: TRBJ1-5
cdr3_length: 13
v_call: TRBV5-1
cdr3_aa: CASIDPCPWPQHF

j_call: TRBJ2-5
cdr3_length: 13
v_call: TRBV7-2
cdr3_aa: CASSNGGGETQYF

j_call: TRBJ1-5
cdr3_length: 17
v_call: TRBV15
cdr3_aa: CATSRPPVWNSNQPQHF

j_call: TRBJ1-1
cdr3_length: 13
v_call: TRBV29-1
cdr3_aa: CSVAGQMNTEAFF

j_call: TRBJ2-5
cdr3_length: 13
v_call: TRBV5-1
cdr3_aa: CASSFRARETQYF

j_call: TRBJ2-1
cdr3_length: 19
v_call: TRBV7-2
cdr3_aa: CASSLHAMVPAGAYNEQFF

j_call: TRBJ1-2
cdr3_length: 13
v_call: TRBV10-3
cdr3_aa: CAIFSDRGNGYTF